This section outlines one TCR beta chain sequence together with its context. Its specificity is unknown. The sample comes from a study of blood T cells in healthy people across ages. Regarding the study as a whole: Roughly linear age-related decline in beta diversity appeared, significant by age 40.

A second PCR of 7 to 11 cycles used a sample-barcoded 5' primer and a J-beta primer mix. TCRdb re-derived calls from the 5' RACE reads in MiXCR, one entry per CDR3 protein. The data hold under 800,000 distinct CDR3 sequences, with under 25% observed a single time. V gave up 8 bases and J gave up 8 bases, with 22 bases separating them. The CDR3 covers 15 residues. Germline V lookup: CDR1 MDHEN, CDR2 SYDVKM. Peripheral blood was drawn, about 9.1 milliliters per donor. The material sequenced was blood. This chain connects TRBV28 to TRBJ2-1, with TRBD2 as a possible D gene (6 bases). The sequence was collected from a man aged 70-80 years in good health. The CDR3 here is CASSSPGAAVDEQFF. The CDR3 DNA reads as TGTGCCAGCTCCTCCCCGGGAGCCGCTGTGGATGAGCAGTTCTTC.